The present entry profiles one TCR beta chain with its context. No antigen is known for it. Germline V gene data show CDR1 as SGHDT and CDR2 as YYEEEE. This CDR3 is built from 15 residues. TCRdb reprocessed the 5' RACE reads, with one entry per CDR3 protein and no DNA. Here the sample table reports 350,000 to 450,000 distinct CDR3 sequences. The data derive from a study of T cells expressing NK-cell markers. At the level of the study: Cells sorted as CD3+CD56+NKG2C+, CD3+CD56+NKG2C- and CD3+CD56-NKG2C+ T cells supplied the TCR beta repertoires.

Notes on the study in general: The contribution of dominant NKG2C+ clonotypes to CD8+ T cells in five to seven donors was roughly 1.0-7.0%. Several donors likewise had their CD3+CD56-NKG2C+ fraction led by these clonotypes.

The chain employs TRBV5-6 and TRBJ2-7; TCRdb names TRBD1, which stays unverified in the absence of DNA. Source material: blood T cells: a sorted CD56 or NKG2C T cell subset, CD4+ or CD8+ T cells, or bulk PBMC T cells (not recorded which). The clonotype comes from a man aged 18-70 years in good health. The CDR3 is CASSLLGQGGYEQYF. Full variable domain (outside the CDR3, taken from reference TRBV5-6 and TRBJ2-7): DAGVTQSPTHLIKTRGQQVTLRCSPKSGHDTVSWYQQALGQGPQFIFQYYEEEERQRGNFPDRFSGHQFPNYSSELNVNALLLGDSALYLCASSLLGQGGYEQYFGPGTRLTVT.